The present T cell receptor beta chain was sequenced within a study of T cells in Graves' hyperthyroidism and ophthalmopathy. This CDR3 contains 14 residues. Germline CDR1 KGHSH, CDR2 LQKENI. V gave up 6 bases and J gave up 7 bases, with 16 bases separating them. TCR beta CDR3 regions were amplified from RNA transcripts. The TCR CDR3 first-round RT-PCR relied on the HTBI primer set. TCRdb re-called the multiplex PCR reads with MiXCR, one entry per CDR3 protein. The sample consists of under 350,000 distinct CDR3 sequences, around a fifth of them appearing once. This clonotype has a count of ten or more.

The chain has TRBV18 and TRBJ2-1; D uncertain. The material sequenced was blood. The receptor comes from a woman between 45 and 65 years old with Graves' hyperthyroidism. CDR3 residues: CASSSDLSENEQFF. Here the CDR3 DNA reads TGTGCCAGCTCGTCCGACCTCAGCGAGAATGAGCAGTTCTTC.